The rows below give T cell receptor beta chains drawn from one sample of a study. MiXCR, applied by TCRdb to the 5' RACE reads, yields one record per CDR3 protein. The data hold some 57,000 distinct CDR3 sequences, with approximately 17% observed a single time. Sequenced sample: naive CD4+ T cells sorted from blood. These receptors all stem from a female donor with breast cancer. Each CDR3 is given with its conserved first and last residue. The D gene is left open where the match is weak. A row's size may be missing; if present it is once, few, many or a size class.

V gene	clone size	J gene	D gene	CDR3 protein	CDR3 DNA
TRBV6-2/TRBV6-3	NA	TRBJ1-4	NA	CASGRWDRQEKLFF	TGTGCCAGCGGCCGGTGGGACCGACAAGAAAAACTGTTTTTT
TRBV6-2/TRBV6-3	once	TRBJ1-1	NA	CASSRVTVNTEAFF	TGTGCCAGCAGTAGGGTGACAGTGAACACTGAAGCTTTCTTT
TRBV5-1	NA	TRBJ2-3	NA	CASSFGQNTDTQYF	TGCGCCAGCAGCTTCGGACAGAACACAGATACGCAGTATTTT
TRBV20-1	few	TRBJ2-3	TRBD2	CSVEPPAGTDTQYF	TGCAGTGTTGAGCCCCCAGCGGGAACAGATACGCAGTATTTT
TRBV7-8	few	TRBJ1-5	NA	CASSPAEPTGNQPQHF	TGTGCCAGCAGCCCAGCAGAGCCAACGGGCAATCAGCCCCAGCATTTT
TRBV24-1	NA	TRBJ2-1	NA	CATRGFVGRGEQFF	TGTGCCACCAGGGGGTTCGTAGGGCGAGGTGAGCAGTTCTTC
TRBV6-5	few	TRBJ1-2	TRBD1	CASSRDRARGYTF	TGTGCCAGCAGCCGAGACAGGGCTCGAGGCTACACCTTC
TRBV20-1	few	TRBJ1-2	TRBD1	CSATDRDRGYTF	TGCAGTGCTACCGACAGGGATAGGGGCTACACCTTC
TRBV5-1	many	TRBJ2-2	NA	CASSDNQIGELFF	TGCGCCAGCAGCGATAATCAAATCGGGGAGCTGTTTTTT
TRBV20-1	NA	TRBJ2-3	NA	CSAMVTDTQYF	TGCAGTGCTATGGTCACAGATACGCAGTATTTT
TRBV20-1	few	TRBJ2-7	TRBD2	CSATGTSVFYEQYF	TGCAGTGCTACCGGGACTAGCGTCTTCTACGAGCAGTACTTC
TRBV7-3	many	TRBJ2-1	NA	CASSLGPNNEQFF	TGTGCCAGCAGCTTAGGGCCGAACAATGAGCAGTTCTTC
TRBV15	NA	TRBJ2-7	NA	CATSRPQGYEQYF	TGTGCCACCAGCAGGCCCCAAGGGTACGAGCAGTACTTC
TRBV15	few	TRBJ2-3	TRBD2	CATSREGGADTQYF	TGTGCCACCAGCAGAGAGGGAGGGGCAGATACGCAGTATTTT
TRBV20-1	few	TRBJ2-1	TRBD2	CSASGRALNEQFF	TGCAGTGCTAGCGGGAGGGCGTTGAATGAGCAGTTCTTC
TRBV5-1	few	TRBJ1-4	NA	CASSAVGPTTNEKLFF	TGCGCCAGCAGCGCCGTGGGGCCTACAACTAATGAAAAACTGTTTTTT
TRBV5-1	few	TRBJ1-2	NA	CASSPEEGRGGYTF	TGCGCCAGCAGCCCTGAAGAGGGGCGGGGAGGCTACACCTTC
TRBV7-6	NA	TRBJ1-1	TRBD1	CASSSMTGGFATEAFF	TGTGCCAGCAGCTCAATGACAGGGGGCTTTGCCACTGAAGCTTTTTTT
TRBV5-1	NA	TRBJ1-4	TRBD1	CASSSGTGTNEKLFF	TGCGCCAGCAGCTCCGGGACAGGGACTAATGAAAAACTGTTTTTT
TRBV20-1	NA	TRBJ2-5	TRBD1	CSASRQGRSETQYF	TGCAGTGCTTCCAGACAGGGCAGGTCGGAGACCCAGTACTTC
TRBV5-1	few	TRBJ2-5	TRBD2	CASKRTSGRNQETQYF	TGCGCCAGCAAGAGGACTAGCGGGAGGAACCAAGAGACCCAGTACTTC
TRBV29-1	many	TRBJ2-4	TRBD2	CSVGSGANIQYF	TGCAGCGTTGGTAGCGGGGCAAACATTCAGTACTTC
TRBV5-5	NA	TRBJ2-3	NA	CASSSTPQDTQYF	TGTGCCAGCAGCTCAACTCCACAGGATACGCAGTATTTT
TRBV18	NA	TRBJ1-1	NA	CASSLGRTTEAFF	TGTGCCAGCTCACTCGGCAGGACAACTGAAGCTTTCTTT
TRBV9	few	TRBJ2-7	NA	CASSSQPEGYEQYF	TGTGCCAGCAGCTCCCAGCCCGAGGGCTACGAGCAGTACTTC
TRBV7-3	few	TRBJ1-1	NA	CASSLNWNTEAFF	TGTGCCAGCAGCTTAAATTGGAACACTGAAGCTTTCTTT
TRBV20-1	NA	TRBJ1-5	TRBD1	CSARRDSLGQPQHF	TGCAGTGCTAGACGGGACAGCCTAGGTCAGCCCCAGCATTTT
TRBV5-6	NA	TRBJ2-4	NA	CASSLSGMGLNIQYF	TGTGCCAGCAGCCTCTCAGGGATGGGGTTAAACATTCAGTACTTC
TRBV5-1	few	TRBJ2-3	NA	CASSSGGRGIDTQYF	TGCGCCAGCAGCTCCGGAGGCAGGGGAATAGATACGCAGTATTTT
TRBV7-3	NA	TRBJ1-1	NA	CASSLSANTEAFF	TGTGCCAGCAGCTTATCGGCGAACACTGAAGCTTTCTTT
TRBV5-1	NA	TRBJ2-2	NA	CASSSRGRGTGELFF	TGCGCCAGCAGCTCGCGGGGCAGGGGAACCGGGGAGCTGTTTTTT
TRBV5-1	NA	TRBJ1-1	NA	CASSLGKVNTEAFF	TGCGCCTCTAGCTTAGGCAAGGTGAACACTGAAGCTTTCTTT
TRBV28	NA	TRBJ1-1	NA	CASSSTGVGRLPAFF	TGTGCCAGCAGCTCTACGGGAGTAGGGCGGCTCCCAGCTTTCTTT
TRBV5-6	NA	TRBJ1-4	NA	CASSLVGTTNEKLFF	TGTGCCAGCAGCTTGGTTGGGACAACTAATGAAAAACTGTTTTTT
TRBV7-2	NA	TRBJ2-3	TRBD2	CVSSRGFSGRATDTQYF	TGTGTCAGCAGCCGAGGGTTTAGCGGGAGGGCCACAGATACGCAGTATTTT
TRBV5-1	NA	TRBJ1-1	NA	CASSLTGHLGTEAFF	TGCGCCAGCAGCTTGACAGGACACCTAGGCACTGAAGCTTTCTTT
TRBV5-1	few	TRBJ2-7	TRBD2	CASSLAKAGGPHEQYF	TGCGCCAGCAGCTTGGCCAAGGCGGGAGGGCCCCACGAGCAGTACTTC
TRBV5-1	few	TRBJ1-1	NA	CASSLTPDNTEAFF	TGCGCCAGCAGCTTGACCCCAGATAACACTGAAGCTTTCTTT